This T cell receptor (beta chain) was sequenced during a study of shared clonotypes between healthy human individuals. About the study: Per donor, CD8 memory used one plate, CD8 naive used two, CD4 memory used three and CD4 naive used three.

Study observations and caveats: Estimated clonotype richness was generally higher in naive than memory subsets. Against clonotypes common to all four donors, non-shared ones had lower generation probabilities.

The input for sorted-subset replicate PCRs was around 200 ng DNA, about 30,000 T cell genomes. Assay: immunoSEQ multiplex PCR; the TCRdb copy retains only in-frame clones and omits some. The top ten clones hold about 0.52% of a sample with 1,100,000 or so clones, around 78% of them seen once. V shed 1 base and J 0 bases; nucleotides not matched to a gene: 9. Per the germline V gene, CDR1 is GTSNPN and CDR2 is SVGIG (reference sequence). CDR3 size: 18 residues. In the case of this clone: What it binds is unknown.

The rearrangement joins TRBV30 to TRBJ1-5; 10 nucleotides agree with TRBD1. This receptor was identified in a man aged 18 to 35 in good health. Some clones in this sample may be carry-over from other donors' samples. The specimen was memory CD4+ T cells from PBMCs. Subset in this sample: CD45RA-negative fraction. The CDR3 bases are TGTGCCTGGAGTGACGGGACAGGGGCGATTTATAGCAATCAGCCCCAGCATTTT. Protein product: CAWSDGTGAIYSNQPQHF.